The next 6 T cell receptor beta chains were all read from a single sample in a study of a mutant IDH1 vaccine in newly diagnosed glioma. Documented time point: baseline, week 1 (first vaccination visit). Specified treatment: pre-vaccination baseline after standard-of-care therapy. Generated by immunoSEQ multiplex PCR, the TCRdb table keeps only in-frame clones and is missing some. The data contain around 99,000 clones, roughly 75% of them singletons. This material consisted of PBMCs, taken from a glioma patient treated with radiotherapy, temozolomide or both. These TCRs come from a middle-aged man with glioma.

V and J are TRBV4-3 and TRBJ2-1; D gene unclear. Germline CDR1 is LGHNA and CDR2 is YSLEER. CDR3 length equals 14 residues. V was clipped by 0 bases and J by 4 bases, with 7 bases between them. DNA of the CDR3: TGCGCCAGCAGCCAAGAATACGGATACAATGAGCAGTTCTTC. It specifies CASSQEYGYNEQFF.

This rearrangement joins TRBV7-2 to TRBJ1-4; 9 bases are a match to TRBD1. The V segment lost 0 bases and the J segment 8 bases; nucleotides outside the gene matches: 7. The CDR3 contains 16 residues. Germline values: CDR1 SGHTA, CDR2 FQGNSA. The CDR3 loop is CASSLALGQGNEKLFF. In nucleotides, the CDR3 is TGTGCCAGCAGCTTAGCGCTGGGACAGGGAAACGAAAAACTGTTTTTT.

The V gene is TRBV5-5, the J gene TRBJ2-7; 9 nucleotides align to TRBD1. The junction had 7 bases not matched to a gene; V was cut back by 6 bases and J by 0 bases. Germline CDR1 SGHKS, CDR2 YYEKEE (reference sequence). There are 15 residues in the CDR3. In nucleotides, the CDR3 is TGTGCCAGCACCCCCCGGGGACAGGGCTCCTACGAGCAGTACTTC. This translates into CASTPRGQGSYEQYF.

On this clone itself: This specimen includes other DNA sequences encoding the same CDR3. The chain combines TRBV7-2 with TRBJ2-1, with unresolved D. The CDR3 loop spans 12 amino acids. Trimming left V 5 bases short and J 5 bases short, with 7 bases between. Per the germline V gene, CDR1 is SGHTA and CDR2 is FQGNSA. The CDR3 here is CASSRPNNEQFF. For the CDR3, the DNA is TGTGCCAGCAGCCGACCCAACAATGAGCAGTTCTTC. The whole variable domain, remainder taken from reference TRBV7-2 and TRBJ2-1, is GAGVSQSPSNKVTEKGKDVELRCDPISGHTALYWYRQSLGQGLEFLIYFQGNSAPDKSGLPSDRFSAERTGGSVSTLTIQRTQQEDSAVYLCASSRPNNEQFFGPGTRLTVL.

The chain has TRBV7-2 and TRBJ1-5, with D possibly matching TRBD1 (5 bases). The CDR3 has 18 amino acids. The ends were cut back, 5 bases at V and 1 base at J, with 21 bases in the middle. Germline V lookup: CDR1 SGHTA, CDR2 FQGNSA. CDR3: CASSPRTKSRESNQPQHF. In DNA form, the CDR3 reads TGTGCCAGCAGCCCTCGTACAAAGTCCAGGGAAAGCAATCAGCCCCAGCATTTT.

The V gene is TRBV29-1, the J gene TRBJ2-3; 7 bases match TRBD2. The CDR3 has 13 amino acids. The germline V gene encodes CDR1 SQVTM and CDR2 ANQGSEA. Trimming took 8 bases from V and 0 from J; bases not matched to a gene: 5. Here the CDR3 DNA reads TGCAGCTATGAGGGAGGGAGCACAGATACGCAGTATTTT. Translation: CSYEGGSTDTQYF.